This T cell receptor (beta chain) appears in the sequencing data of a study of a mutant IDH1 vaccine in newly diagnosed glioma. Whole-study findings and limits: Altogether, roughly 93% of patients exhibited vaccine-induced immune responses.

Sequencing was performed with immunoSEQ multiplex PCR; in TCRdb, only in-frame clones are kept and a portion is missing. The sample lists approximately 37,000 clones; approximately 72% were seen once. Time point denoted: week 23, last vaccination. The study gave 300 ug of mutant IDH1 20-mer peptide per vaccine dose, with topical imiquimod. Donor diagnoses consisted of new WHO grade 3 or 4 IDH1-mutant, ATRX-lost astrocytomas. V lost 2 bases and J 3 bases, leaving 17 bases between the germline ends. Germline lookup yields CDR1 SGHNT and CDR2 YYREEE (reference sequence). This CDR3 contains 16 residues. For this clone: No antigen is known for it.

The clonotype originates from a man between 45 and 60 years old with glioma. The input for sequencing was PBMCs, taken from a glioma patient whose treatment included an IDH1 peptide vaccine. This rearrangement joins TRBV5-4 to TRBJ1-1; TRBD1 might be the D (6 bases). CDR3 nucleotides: TGTGCCAGCAGCTTATCCGGGGGCCGCGGGGACACTGAAGCTTTCTTT. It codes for CASSLSGGRGDTEAFF.